The 22 T cell receptor beta chains reported below all come from one sample, sequenced in a study of human T cells and chemical hapten exposure. TCRdb re-called the RACE reads with MiXCR, one entry per CDR3 protein. The repertoire holds about 380,000 distinct CDR3 sequences, 4% to 5.5% seen once, with 2% to 2.5% in the top ten. This sample's time point: patch test 1, 2 weeks after DPC sensitization. Treatment noted: therapeutic diphenylcyclopropenone sensitization with weekly scalp DPC. The input for sequencing was whole blood, taken in connection with sensitization to the hapten diphenylcyclopropenone (DPC). These receptors originate from a woman in her fifties or sixties with alopecia areata. Some clones in this sample may be carry-over from other donors' samples.

This clonotype occurred a few times. The rearrangement joins TRBV7-2 to TRBJ2-3, with TRBD2 as a possible D gene (6 bases). Trimming removed 6 bases from V and 1 base from J, with 17 bases in between. The CDR3 extends over 16 amino acids. Germline loops: CDR1 SGHTA, CDR2 FQGNSA. CDR3 residues: CASSPGAGLGTDTQYF. The CDR3 coding sequence is TGTGCCAGCAGTCCAGGTGCGGGACTCGGCACAGATACGCAGTATTTT.

This clonotype was observed many times. The V gene is TRBV29-1, the J gene TRBJ2-7; unclear D gene. Germline V gene sequence: CDR1 SQVTM, CDR2 ANQGSEA. V lost 4 bases to trimming and J lost 0 bases, with 4 bases between them. The CDR3 is 11 amino acids. CDR3 loop: CSVVASYEQYF. The CDR3 DNA is TGCAGCGTTGTTGCCTCCTACGAGCAGTACTTC.

The gene calls are TRBV7-7 and TRBJ2-6; the match to TRBD2 covers 7 bases. This CDR3 spans 17 amino acids. V dropped 8 bases and J dropped 0; count of bases not matched to a gene: 10. Germline V CDR1 and CDR2: SSHAT, FNYEAQ (reference sequence). CDR3 residues: CASGPSGASSGANVLTF. In DNA form, the CDR3 reads TGTGCCAGCGGACCTAGCGGCGCCAGCTCTGGGGCCAACGTCCTGACTTTC. Combining the CDR3 with reference TRBV7-7 and TRBJ2-6 gives the whole variable domain GAGVSQSPRYKVTKRGQDVTLRCDPISSHATLYWYQQALGQGPEFLTYFNYEAQPDKSGLPSDRFSAERPEGSISTLTIQRTEQRDSAMYRCASGPSGASSGANVLTFGAGSRLTVL.

This sequence joins TRBV7-9 and TRBJ2-7, with 8 bases matching TRBD1. V was pared by 0 bases and J by 7 bases, with 8 bases of the junction left unmatched. CDR1 SEHNR and CDR2 FQNEAQ come from the germline V gene (reference sequence). The CDR3 consists of 15 residues. The CDR3 here is CASSLAFRGRGEQYF. The CDR3, as DNA: TGTGCCAGCAGCTTAGCATTCAGGGGGCGAGGTGAGCAGTACTTC.

This clonotype occurred many times. The chain uses TRBV30 and TRBJ2-1, with 8 positions matching TRBD1. The length of the CDR3 is 15 residues. Germline V CDR1 and CDR2: GTSNPN, SVGIG (reference sequence). Losses at the gene ends were 3 bases for V and 8 bases for J; bases not matched to a gene: 12. CDR3 bases: TGTGCCTGGAGCGAACGACAGGGGTCTGGTGATGAGCAGTTCTTC. Residues: CAWSERQGSGDEQFF.

This clonotype appeared many times. This chain connects TRBV9 to TRBJ1-3, with unresolved D. The CDR3 consists of 12 residues. Trimming took 3 bases from V and 8 from J, leaving 9 bases between them. Germline lookup yields CDR1 SGDLS and CDR2 YYNGEE. The CDR3 nucleotides are TGTGCCAGCAGCGGTCGTCTCGACACCATATATTTT. It encodes CASSGRLDTIYF.

This clonotype was counted a few times. The J gene is TRBJ1-1, the V gene TRBV16; a weak D match, TRBD1 (5 bases). Germline values: CDR1 KGHSY, CDR2 FQNENV. This CDR3 has 13 residues. V lost 5 bases, J lost 3 bases, and 10 bases lay in between. The CDR3 spells CASSNWGDTEAFF. CDR3 DNA sequence: TGTGCCAGCAGCAATTGGGGGGACACTGAAGCTTTCTTT. Using reference TRBV16 and TRBJ1-1 for the parts outside the CDR3, the full variable domain is GEEVAQTPKHLVRGEGQKAKLYCAPIKGHSYVFWYQQVLKNEFKFLISFQNENVFDETGMPKERFSAKCLPNSPCSLEIQATKLEDSAVYFCASSNWGDTEAFFGQGTRLTVV.

Many counts were recorded for this clonotype. The J gene is TRBJ1-5, the V gene TRBV6-6; TRBD1 matches at 9 bases. Losses at the gene ends were 6 bases for V and 4 bases for J; bases not matched to a gene: 10. CDR1 and CDR2 (germline): MNHNY, SVGAGI (reference sequence). The CDR3 runs to 16 residues. The CDR3 DNA sequence: TGTGCCAGCAGCCCAGGACAGGGGAGGGCGAATCAGCCCCAGCATTTT. This sequence encodes CASSPGQGRANQPQHF.

This clonotype was observed many times. V usage is TRBV4-2 and J usage is TRBJ1-5; the D is unclear. The CDR3 length is 15 residues. Trimming left V 0 bases short and J 1 base short, with 7 bases between. Germline CDR1 and CDR2: LGHNA and YNFKEQ. Here the CDR3 DNA reads TGTGCCAGCAGCCAAGAGGACGGCAGCAATCAGCCCCAGCATTTT. This gives the protein CASSQEDGSNQPQHF.

At least ten counts were recorded for this clonotype. The chain carries TRBV6-2 or TRBV6-3 and TRBJ2-2; no definite D call. This CDR3 has 10 residues. The V end was cut by 6 bases, the J end by 7 bases, with 3 bases between. Germline lookup yields CDR1 MNHEY and CDR2 SVGEGT. CDR3 amino acids: CASSNGELFF. For the CDR3, the DNA is TGTGCCAGCAGCAACGGGGAGCTGTTTTTT.

This clonotype was found many times. The J gene is TRBJ1-2, the V gene TRBV20-1, with 7 bases fitting TRBD1. Germline CDR1 and CDR2: DFQATT and SNEGSKA (reference sequence). CDR3 length: 16 residues. Unmatched junction bases numbered 16, after V lost 5 bases and J lost 4 bases. This CDR3 is CSAERDRRLGVYGYTF. CDR3 nucleotide sequence: TGCAGTGCTGAGCGGGACAGAAGATTGGGCGTCTATGGCTACACCTTC.

This clonotype appeared many times. This chain uses TRBV12-3 or TRBV12-4 with TRBJ1-2; tentatively, D is TRBD1 (5 bases). V gave up 1 base and J gave up 5 bases, with 8 bases separating them. CDR3 size: 13 residues. The CDR3 loop is CASSLGDAYGYTF. CDR3 in DNA: TGTGCCAGCAGTTTAGGGGACGCATATGGCTACACCTTC.

This clonotype was seen at least ten times. This chain uses TRBV20-1 with TRBJ2-7; TRBD2 might be the D (6 bases). Germline V gene lookup returns CDR1 DFQATT and CDR2 SNEGSKA (reference sequence). The V end lost 3 bases, the J end lost 7 bases, and 13 bases lay between the germline ends. The CDR3 is made up of 12 amino acids. The CDR3 region is CSASGPAGEQYF. CDR3 sequence (DNA): TGCAGTGCTAGCGGACCTGCGGGAGAGCAGTACTTC.

There are a few counts of this clonotype. This chain uses TRBV24-1 with TRBJ2-2; perhaps D is TRBD1 or TRBD2 (6 bases each). Trimming left V 9 bases short and J 5 bases short, with 12 bases between. Per the germline V gene, CDR1 is KGHDR and CDR2 is SFDVKD. CDR3 length: 13 amino acids. In DNA, the CDR3 is TGTGCCACCGAGGGGGGAATTACCGGGGAGCTGTTTTTT. Translated, it gives CATEGGITGELFF.

This clonotype occurred many times. The chain has TRBV28 and TRBJ2-5, with D uncertain. Germline V CDR1 and CDR2: MDHEN, SYDVKM. The CDR3 has 14 residues. V was cut by 4 bases and J by 2 bases, with 11 bases left in between. The DNA of the CDR3 is TGTGCCAGCAGTTCCAGACTCATGCAAGAGACCCAGTACTTC. Translation: CASSSRLMQETQYF.

This clonotype was picked up a small number of times. The V call is TRBV5-1, the J call TRBJ2-2; D is ambiguous. The V end was cut by 4 bases, the J end by 6 bases, with 7 bases between. This CDR3 is 12 amino acids long. Germline V CDR1 and CDR2: SGHRS, YFSETQ. As DNA, the CDR3 is TGCGCCAGCAGCCCAAAGCCCGGGGAGCTGTTTTTT. It is translated as CASSPKPGELFF.

This clonotype has at least ten counts. The chain is built from TRBV5-1 and TRBJ1-2, with D possibly matching TRBD1 (6 bases). This CDR3 is 14 amino acids long. Trimming stripped 6 bases from V and 8 bases from J, with 20 bases between. Germline V gene data show CDR1 as SGHRS and CDR2 as YFSETQ. CDR3 loop: CASNPSGGVEGYTF. Here the CDR3 DNA reads TGCGCCAGCAATCCGAGCGGGGGCGTCGAAGGCTACACCTTC.

In its sample, this clonotype was seen many times. The chain has TRBV2 and TRBJ2-1; TRBD2 aligns across 8 bases. The germline gives CDR1 SNHLY, CDR2 FYNNEI. V lost 7 bases and J lost 2; bases outside the gene matches: 1. The CDR3 spans 13 residues. The CDR3 nucleotides read TGTGCCAGCACCGGGGGGGCCTACAATGAGCAGTTCTTC. Protein sequence: CASTGGAYNEQFF.

The rearrangement uses TRBV9 and TRBJ1-3, with D possibly TRBD1 on 6 matching bases. This CDR3 contains 16 residues. Trimming cost V 3 bases and J 4 bases, with 17 bases left between them. Germline values: CDR1 SGDLS, CDR2 YYNGEE. For the CDR3, the DNA is TGTGCCAGCAGCGGTACAGGGAGTATAAGAGGAAACACCATATATTTT. Amino acid sequence: CASSGTGSIRGNTIYF.

Many counts were recorded for this clonotype. V gene TRBV6-2 or TRBV6-3 combines with J gene TRBJ2-1; tentative D call: TRBD2 (6 bases). The CDR3 consists of 14 residues. Deletions cut 6 bases from V and 6 bases from J, with 15 bases between. Looked up from germline, CDR1 is MNHEY and CDR2 is SVGEGT. CDR3 in amino acids: CASRNPGLLNEQFF. The CDR3 DNA reads as TGTGCCAGCAGAAACCCGGGACTTCTCAATGAGCAGTTCTTC.

Ten or more counts support this clonotype. The genes are TRBV4-1 and TRBJ2-3; the D is unclear. V shed 1 base and J shed 3 bases, with 8 bases lying between them. Germline values: CDR1 MGHRA, CDR2 YSYEKL. The CDR3 spans 14 residues. The CDR3 sequence is CASSQAVATDTQYF. CDR3 coding DNA: TGCGCCAGCAGCCAAGCAGTGGCAACAGATACGCAGTATTTT.

This clonotype has at least ten counts. J is TRBJ1-2 and V is TRBV21-1. TRBV21-1 is listed as a pseudogene. The CDR3 has 13 residues. The CDR3 DNA follows: TGTGCCAGCAGCAAAGTCAGACACTATGGCTACACCTTC. It specifies CASSKVRHYGYTF.